This T cell receptor (beta chain) was obtained from a study of T cell repertoires in cytomegalovirus infection. Study details: Indications came from public TCR beta signatures; they pointed to CMV infection and to a matching HLA type.

TCRdb reanalysed the reads using MiXCR and keeps one entry per CDR3 protein. The sample lists 480,000 or so distinct CDR3 sequences, 11% seen once, with 9.5% to 13% in the top ten. Findings and limits, study-wide: The ex vivo response was dominated by HLA-C-restricted CMV-specific TCR beta clonotypes.

Concerning this clonotype: Its antigen is not identified.

The CDR3 runs to 14 residues. Germline CDR1 and CDR2: MDHEN and SYDVKM. Trimming removed 5 bases from V and 4 bases from J, with 14 bases in between. Material: PBMCs. J is TRBJ1-1 and V is TRBV28, with D unclear. The TCR comes from a human donor in good health (CMV status not recorded). Some clones in this sample may be carry-over from other donors' samples. CDR3 DNA: TGTGCCAGCAGTCCCCTAGGGCATCTCACTGAAGCTTTCTTT. Translation gives CASSPLGHLTEAFF. Looking up the rest from reference TRBV28 and TRBJ1-1 gives the full variable domain: DVKVTQSSRYLVKRTGEKVFLECVQDMDHENMFWYRQDPGLGLRLIYFSYDVKMKEKGDIPEGYSVSREKKERFSLILESASTNQTSMYLCASSPLGHLTEAFFGQGTRLTVV.